The 17 T cell receptor beta chains listed next were all sequenced from one sample in a study of blood T cell repertoires in COVID-19. Assay used: immunoSEQ multiplex PCR; TCRdb lists only in-frame clones, some missing. The sample contains tens of thousands of clones, about 89% of which appear only once. The specimen was peripheral blood. The receptors originated from a man aged 50-60 years with active COVID-19.

The chain joins TRBV3-1 (or the pseudogene TRBV3-2) to TRBJ2-1; 14 bases agree with TRBD2. V lost 4 bases, J lost 9 bases, and 8 bases stayed unmatched. The CDR3 totals 16 residues. Per germline, CDR1 LGHDT and CDR2 YNNKEL (reference sequence). The CDR3 DNA is TGTGCCAGCAGCCCTACGACTAGCGGGGGGGTGGGTGAGCAGTTCTTC. Its protein is CASSPTTSGGVGEQFF.

The V gene is TRBV18, the J gene TRBJ1-2, with D perhaps matching TRBD1 (5 bases). Germline loops: CDR1 KGHSH, CDR2 LQKENI. Deletions cut 4 bases from V and 2 bases from J, with 14 bases between. This CDR3 is built from 15 residues. The CDR3 DNA sequence: TGTGCCAGCTCACTTACCCCAGGGCCGAACTATGGCTACACCTTC. Protein: CASSLTPGPNYGYTF.

CDR3 DNA: TGTGCCAGCACCATACTGGACAGGGTCATGGGGTCACCCCTCCACTTT. Translation gives CASTILDRVMGSPLHF. The genes are TRBV5-5 and TRBJ1-6, with 8 bases fitting TRBD1. CDR3 size: 16 residues. Germline V CDR1 and CDR2: SGHKS, YYEKEE (reference sequence). V lost 6 bases and J lost 10; bases outside the gene matches: 15.

This clone came up once. V usage is TRBV28 and J usage is TRBJ2-1, with 10 bases identical to TRBD2. V shed 7 bases and J 0 bases; nucleotides not matched to a gene: 3. The germline V gene encodes CDR1 MDHEN and CDR2 SYDVKM. The CDR3 is 15 residues long. The CDR3 DNA reads TGTGCCAGCAAGGTAGCGGGGGGCTCCTACAATGAGCAGTTCTTC. Protein sequence: CASKVAGGSYNEQFF. The complete variable domain, with remaining parts taken from reference TRBV28 and TRBJ2-1, reads DVKVTQSSRYLVKRTGEKVFLECVQDMDHENMFWYRQDPGLGLRLIYFSYDVKMKEKGDIPEGYSVSREKKERFSLILESASTNQTSMYLCASKVAGGSYNEQFFGPGTRLTVL.

The chain combines TRBV9 with TRBJ2-3; a possible D gene is TRBD1 (6 bases). The length of the CDR3 is 14 residues. V was shortened by 2 bases and J by 6 bases, with 13 bases between the two germline ends. Germline CDR1 and CDR2: SGDLS and YYNGEE. CDR3 in DNA: TGTGCCAGCAGCGTGTCACTAAGGGGGGATACGCAGTATTTT. Residues: CASSVSLRGDTQYF.

The rearrangement links TRBV4-3 to TRBJ1-2; D remains ambiguous. With 1 base removed from V and 0 bases from J, the gap between germline ends came to 9 bases. CDR1 LGHNA and CDR2 YSLEER come from the germline V gene. CDR3 length: 15 residues. This chain's CDR3 is CASSQAGYANYGYTF. The DNA of the CDR3 is TGCGCCAGCAGCCAAGCCGGTTATGCTAACTATGGCTACACCTTC.

The chain has TRBV7-3 and TRBJ2-3; D call uncertain. This CDR3 comprises 13 residues. The V end lost 0 bases, the J end lost 6 bases, and 7 bases lay between the germline ends. Per germline, CDR1 SGHTA and CDR2 FQGTGA. DNA for the CDR3: TGTGCCAGCAGCTTAACGATACGGGATACGCAGTATTTT. This gives the protein CASSLTIRDTQYF.

V and J are TRBV30 and TRBJ1-1; TRBD1 aligns across 8 bases. Per germline, CDR1 GTSNPN and CDR2 SVGIG (reference sequence). With V trimmed by 4 bases and J by 10 bases, 8 bases remained unmatched. There are 12 residues in the CDR3. The CDR3 reads CAWIRLGTGAFF. The CDR3 DNA sequence: TGTGCCTGGATCAGACTAGGGACAGGAGCTTTCTTT.

This sequence joins TRBV4-3 and TRBJ1-2; D is undetermined. CDR3 length: 14 amino acids. Trimming removed 0 bases from V and 8 bases from J, with 13 bases in between. Germline values: CDR1 LGHNA, CDR2 YSLEER. The CDR3 loop is CASSQDGRVQGYTF. Here the CDR3 DNA reads TGCGCCAGCAGCCAAGATGGGAGGGTCCAGGGCTACACCTTC.

The chain recombines TRBV5-1 with TRBJ2-2; TRBD1 matches 7 bases. V shed 6 bases and J 1 base; nucleotides not matched to a gene: 6. In germline, CDR1 is SGHRS, CDR2 YFSETQ. This CDR3 has 15 amino acids. The CDR3 protein is CASTGRTGNTGELFF. The CDR3 DNA reads as TGCGCCAGCACCGGCCGGACAGGGAACACCGGGGAGCTGTTTTTT. Supplemented by reference TRBV5-1 and TRBJ2-2, the full variable domain reads KAGVTQTPRYLIKTRGQQVTLSCSPISGHRSVSWYQQTPGQGLQFLFEYFSETQRNKGNFPGRFSGRQFSNSRSEMNVSTLELGDSALYLCASTGRTGNTGELFFGEGSRLTVL.

This clone appeared a few times. This rearrangement joins TRBV5-4 to TRBJ1-2; D is undetermined. With 1 base removed from V and 1 base from J, the gap between germline ends came to 5 bases. The CDR3 is 13 residues long. In germline, CDR1 is SGHNT, CDR2 YYREEE (reference sequence). CDR3 region: CASSLNSNYGYTF. The CDR3 DNA is TGTGCCAGCAGCTTGAACAGTAACTATGGCTACACCTTC.

The rearrangement links TRBV2 to TRBJ2-5; TRBD1 matches at 8 bases. Germline V gene lookup returns CDR1 SNHLY and CDR2 FYNNEI. V was clipped by 5 bases and J by 3 bases; unmatched bases: 8. This CDR3 is built from 15 residues. The CDR3 protein is CASSPDRAGKETQYF. The CDR3 DNA reads as TGTGCCAGCAGTCCGGACAGGGCGGGGAAAGAGACCCAGTACTTC.

This chain uses TRBV18 with TRBJ2-5, with 7 bases fitting TRBD1. CDR1 KGHSH and CDR2 LQKENI come from the germline V gene. The CDR3 runs 16 residues. The trim removed 6 bases at V and 5 bases at J, leaving 15 bases unmatched. The CDR3, as DNA: TGTGCCAGCTCTCTGAACCAGGGGGACAGCCCCGAGACCCAGTACTTC. The encoded protein is CASSLNQGDSPETQYF. The full variable domain, completed using reference TRBV18 and TRBJ2-5, is NAGVMQNPRHLVRRRGQEARLRCSPMKGHSHVYWYRQLPEEGLKFMVYLQKENIIDESGMPKERFSAEFPKEGPSILRIQQVVRGDSAAYFCASSLNQGDSPETQYFGPGTRLLVL.

The chain recombines TRBV6-5 with TRBJ2-4; 8 nucleotides align to TRBD1. The CDR3 consists of 13 residues. J lost 6 bases, V lost 4 bases, and 2 bases had no gene match. Germline assignment: CDR1 MNHEY and CDR2 SVGAGI. The DNA for the CDR3 is TGTGCCAGCAGTTCAGGGGGCGTAAACATTCAGTACTTC. Its translation: CASSSGGVNIQYF.

The table lists this clone with a count of one. The CDR3, as DNA: TGTGCCAGCAGCGCAGGATGGGGACAGGGGAACACTGAAGCTTTCTTT. Its protein product is CASSAGWGQGNTEAFF. This sequence joins TRBV9 and TRBJ1-1; TRBD1 agrees at 9 bases. Germline-derived CDR1 and CDR2 are SGDLS and YYNGEE. V dropped 3 bases and J dropped 1; count of bases not matched to a gene: 7. The CDR3 has 16 amino acids.

This clone was detected once. The rearrangement links TRBV30 to TRBJ1-1; tentatively, D is TRBD1 (5 bases). The length of the CDR3 is 16 residues. The V end lost 5 bases, the J end lost 10 bases, and 29 bases lay between the germline ends. Germline values: CDR1 GTSNPN, CDR2 SVGIG (reference sequence). The CDR3 protein is CAWAQLIEGATLGAFF. The CDR3, as DNA: TGTGCCTGGGCGCAACTCATTGAAGGGGCCACCTTGGGAGCTTTCTTT. The whole variable domain, filled in from reference TRBV30 and TRBJ1-1, reads SQTIHQWPATLVQPVGSPLSLECTVEGTSNPNLYWYRQAAGRGLQLLFYSVGIGQISSEVPQNLSASRPQDRQFILSSKKLLLSDSGFYLCAWAQLIEGATLGAFFGQGTRLTVV.

This chain joins TRBV21-1 and TRBJ2-7; TRBD2, the table's D call, was not compared with the DNA. TRBV21-1 is given as a pseudogene. This CDR3 spans 18 amino acids. The CDR3, as DNA: TGTGCCAGCAGCAAAAGCCCACCATCAGCGGGAGGGCCGGGCGAGCAGTACTTC. The encoded protein is CASSKSPPSAGGPGEQYF.